The clone carrying this T cell receptor (beta chain) is categorized as medium-sized. TCRdb called the 5' RACE reads again in MiXCR, with one record for every CDR3 protein. The sample holds about 280,000 distinct CDR3 sequences, less than 9% seen once. The V gene lost 7 bases and the J gene lost 2 bases, with 9 bases spanning the gap. Germline V gene sequence: CDR1 SQVTM, CDR2 ANQGSEA. The CDR3 sequence is 12 residues long. This sample is part of a study of identical twins. These same data were also listed under a study on yellow fever vaccine responses in identical twins.

The receptor was derived from a young woman in good health. The chain uses TRBV29-1 and TRBJ2-1; possible D gene TRBD2, 6 bases. Source material: memory (CD45RO+) T cells sorted from blood. CDR3 in amino acids: CSGGGAYNEQFF. The CDR3 DNA is TGCAGCGGCGGAGGGGCCTACAATGAGCAGTTCTTC.